This T cell receptor beta chain was recorded in a study of cytomegalovirus exposure and HLA in healthy donors. In the study overall: It was reported in a later analysis that the same platform had been used for the 120 validation repertoires as for the roughly 670 first-cohort repertoires.

Broader study findings: It was confirmed in vitro that a few of the CMV-associated chains were specific for CMV antigens.

J gave up 11 bases and V 1 base, and 11 bases lay outside the gene matches. This CDR3 comprises 15 residues. Looked up from germline, CDR1 is MGHDK and CDR2 is SYGVNS. Profiled with immunoSEQ multiplex PCR; TCRdb holds only in-frame clones, not every one. Of under 200,000 clones in the sample, under 90% were seen once. Comments on this clone: No antigen is known for it.

The donors were part of the validation cohort, which consisted of 120 subjects and was separate from the first cohort of 666 subjects. This TCR derives from a man between 18 and 35 years old in good health and CMV-seropositive. The sequenced material came from PBMCs. This chain uses TRBV25-1 with TRBJ1-1; 9 bases align to TRBD1. CDR3 nucleotide sequence: TGTGCCAGCAGTGAATCCGGGACAGGGAGGTCGCGTGCTTTCTTT. It translates to CASSESGTGRSRAFF.